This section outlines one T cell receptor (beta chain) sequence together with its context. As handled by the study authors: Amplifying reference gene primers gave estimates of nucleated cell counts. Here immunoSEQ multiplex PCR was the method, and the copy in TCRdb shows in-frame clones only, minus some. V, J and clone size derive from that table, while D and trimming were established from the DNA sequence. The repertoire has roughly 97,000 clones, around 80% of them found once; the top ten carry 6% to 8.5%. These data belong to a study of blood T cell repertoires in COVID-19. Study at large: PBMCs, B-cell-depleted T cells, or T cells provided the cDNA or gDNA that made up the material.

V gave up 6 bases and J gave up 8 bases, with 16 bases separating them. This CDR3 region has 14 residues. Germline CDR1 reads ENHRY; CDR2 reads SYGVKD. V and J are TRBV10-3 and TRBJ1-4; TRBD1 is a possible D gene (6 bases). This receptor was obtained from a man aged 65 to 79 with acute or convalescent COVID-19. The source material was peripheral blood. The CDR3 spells CAISGAGVGEKLFF. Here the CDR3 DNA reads TGTGCCATCAGCGGGGCAGGGGTAGGCGAAAAACTGTTTTTT.